This TCR beta chain was profiled in a study of CD8+ T cells in alopecia areata. Background on the study: Affected scalp percentage set treated patients' severity scores.

Sequencing templates came from extracted RNA that was reverse transcribed into cDNA. The protocol was immunoSEQ multiplex PCR, while the TCRdb copy is restricted to in-frame clones and leaves out a portion. The table has about 290,000 clones, 58% seen once; the top ten hold approximately 2%. The CDR3 spans 15 residues. Trimming pared 7 bases from V and 4 bases from J, leaving 19 bases between. Germline CDR1 LNHDA, CDR2 SQIVND (reference sequence). This clone was counted between two and nine times. Its matching antigen is unknown. Findings of the study overall: While patients received tofacitinib, many expanded lesional clones remained present in scalp and blood.

Treatment defined: oral pan-JAK inhibitor, 5-10 mg twice daily. The TCR sequence derives from a human donor with alopecia areata. The genes are TRBV19 and TRBJ2-5; TRBD2 might be the D (7 bases). This material consisted of CD4+ T cells sorted from blood, taken at week 24, from a patient treated with tofacitinib. The CDR3 coding sequence is TGTGCCAGTACCGATCGGGGGGCTGGGGGAGAGACCCAGTACTTC. Its protein product is CASTDRGAGGETQYF. Together with reference TRBV19 and TRBJ2-5, the CDR3 gives the full variable domain: DGGITQSPKYLFRKEGQNVTLSCEQNLNHDAMYWYRQDPGQGLRLIYYSQIVNDFQKGDIAEGYSVSREKKESFPLTVTSAQKNPTAFYLCASTDRGAGGETQYFGPGTRLLVL.